The entry that follows covers one T cell receptor (beta chain) sequence. Its target is not known. These data come from a study of identical twins. Points from the study as a whole: Out-of-frame beta chain sequences displayed weaker excess sharing between twins. Potential partial confounding of zero-insertion analyses by invariant MAIT and iNKT cells was noted.

CDR3 size: 14 residues. The ends were cut back, 5 bases at V and 5 bases at J, with 13 bases in the middle. TCRdb called the 5' RACE reads again in MiXCR, with one record for every CDR3 protein. This table has hundreds of thousands of distinct CDR3 sequences, about 14% appearing once. The receptor was isolated from a woman younger than 35 in good health. The chain recombines TRBV12-3 or TRBV12-4 with TRBJ2-1, with D unresolved. Sequencing was done on a sample of memory (CD45RO+) T cells sorted from blood. In nucleotides, the CDR3 is TGTGCCAGCAGTCCTACCCGGACGGACAATGAGCAGTTCTTC. It encodes CASSPTRTDNEQFF.